These 24 T cell receptor beta chains originate from one sample sequenced in a study of blood T cell repertoires in COVID-19. Only in-frame clones appear in the TCRdb table, and some are missing; sequencing was by immunoSEQ multiplex PCR. The data show 180,000 or so clones, with 84% seen just once and around 15% held by the top ten. The sequenced sample was PBMCs or T cells enriched from blood (not recorded which). The receptor set was obtained from a man aged 45-65 years who had recovered from COVID-19.

The gene calls are TRBV5-6 and TRBJ1-2; tentative D call: TRBD1 (6 bases). V was pared by 0 bases and J by 0 bases, with 12 bases between. The germline V gene has CDR1 SGHDT and CDR2 YYEEEE. The CDR3 is 16 amino acids. This CDR3 is CASSLGTALSNYGYTF. DNA for the CDR3: TGTGCCAGCAGCTTGGGGACAGCCCTTTCTAACTATGGCTACACCTTC. The entire variable domain, with the rest obtained from reference TRBV5-6 and TRBJ1-2, is as follows: DAGVTQSPTHLIKTRGQQVTLRCSPKSGHDTVSWYQQALGQGPQFIFQYYEEEERQRGNFPDRFSGHQFPNYSSELNVNALLLGDSALYLCASSLGTALSNYGYTFGSGTRLTVV.

The chain employs TRBV6-1 and TRBJ1-2; D remains ambiguous. V lost 0 bases, J lost 0 bases, and 8 bases lay in between. From germline, CDR1 is MNHNS and CDR2 SASEGT. The CDR3 runs 15 residues. The CDR3 protein is CASSEAASANYGYTF. The CDR3 DNA follows: TGTGCCAGCAGTGAAGCTGCAAGCGCTAACTATGGCTACACCTTC.

CDR3 DNA: TGCGCCAGCAGCGCCGGGACAGGGAACACTGAAGCTTTCTTT. Its translation: CASSAGTGNTEAFF. This chain joins TRBV5-1 and TRBJ1-1; the match to TRBD1 covers 8 bases. The J segment lost 1 base and the V segment lost 4 bases, leaving 3 bases of the junction unmatched. The CDR3 is 14 residues long. Germline assignment: CDR1 SGHRS and CDR2 YFSETQ.

CDR3 sequence reads: CASSYSRDSSGNTIYF. The CDR3, as DNA: TGTGCCAGCAGTTACTCGAGGGACAGCTCTGGAAACACCATATATTTT. This rearrangement joins TRBV6-5 to TRBJ1-3, with TRBD1 matching 7 bases. V dropped 0 bases and J dropped 0; count of bases not matched to a gene: 2. CDR1 is MNHEY and CDR2 is SVGAGI in the germline V gene. The CDR3 extends over 16 amino acids.

The V call is TRBV28, the J call TRBJ1-5; 7 nucleotides agree with TRBD1. Germline CDR1 is MDHEN and CDR2 is SYDVKM. The CDR3 extends over 16 amino acids. V gave up 2 bases and J gave up 6 bases; unmatched junction bases: 10. The CDR3 nucleotides are TGTGCCAGCAGTTTAAGGGACAGTTTAATAAGTCAGCCCCAGCATTTT. Translation gives CASSLRDSLISQPQHF.

The chain has TRBV18 and TRBJ1-4; TRBD1 might be the D (5 bases). The germline V gene has CDR1 KGHSH and CDR2 LQKENI. CDR3 length: 14 amino acids. Trimming removed 3 bases at V and 5 bases at J, with 10 bases between. CDR3 nucleotide sequence: TGTGCCAGCTCACCCTCGGCAGGGAATGAAAAACTGTTTTTT. This encodes CASSPSAGNEKLFF. Full variable domain (missing parts from reference TRBV18 and TRBJ1-4): NAGVMQNPRHLVRRRGQEARLRCSPMKGHSHVYWYRQLPEEGLKFMVYLQKENIIDESGMPKERFSAEFPKEGPSILRIQQVVRGDSAAYFCASSPSAGNEKLFFGSGTQLSVL.

Only one count was recorded for this clone. The gene calls are TRBV5-1 and TRBJ1-2, with D possibly TRBD1 on 5 matching bases. Trimming cost V 4 bases and J 0 bases, with 19 bases left between them. Germline CDR1 and CDR2: SGHRS and YFSETQ. The CDR3 length is 17 residues. This CDR3 is CASSGARGDYANYGYTF. CDR3 bases: TGCGCCAGCAGCGGAGCTCGGGGGGATTACGCTAACTATGGCTACACCTTC.

The gene calls are TRBV5-1 and TRBJ1-6, with TRBD1 identical over 7 bases. Germline V lookup: CDR1 SGHRS, CDR2 YFSETQ. V trimming: 2 bases; J trimming: 8 bases; junction bases outside the gene matches: 13. The CDR3 is 17 residues long. CDR3 nucleotide sequence: TGCGCCAGCAGCTTCGCCCCTACCGGGACAGCAGATTCACCCCTCCACTTT. Translating it yields CASSFAPTGTADSPLHF.

Of note for this clone: Different DNA sequences within this sample yield the same CDR3. The V gene is TRBV7-9, the J gene TRBJ1-6, with D maybe TRBD1 (5 bases). CDR1 SEHNR and CDR2 FQNEAQ come from the germline V gene (reference sequence). The V and J ends lost 2 bases and 6 bases respectively, with 8 bases between them. The CDR3 contains 14 residues. The CDR3 sequence: CASSLSQGNSPLHF. CDR3 coding DNA: TGTGCCAGCAGCTTATCGCAGGGTAATTCACCCCTCCACTTT.

This clone has more than one count but fewer than ten. V is TRBV27 and J is TRBJ2-7; 10 bases are shared with TRBD2. Germline loops: CDR1 MNHEY, CDR2 SMNVEV (reference sequence). This CDR3 is built from 16 residues. V lost 7 bases and J lost 3; bases outside the gene matches: 12. CDR3 sequence reads: CASNPALRTSGYEQYF. The CDR3 DNA follows: TGTGCCAGCAACCCGGCTCTTAGGACTAGCGGCTACGAGCAGTACTTC.

The chain employs TRBV6-5 and TRBJ1-1; D might be TRBD1 (6 bases). Germline V CDR1 and CDR2: MNHEY, SVGAGI. This CDR3 comprises 14 residues. The germline V and J ends were trimmed by 9 bases and 0 bases, with 14 bases remaining between them. Here the CDR3 DNA reads TGTGCCAGTACTTGGGGGACATTGAACACTGAAGCTTTCTTT. Its protein product is CASTWGTLNTEAFF.

The chain recombines TRBV14 with TRBJ1-3, with a weak D call TRBD1 (5 bases). The V end lost 0 bases, the J end lost 2 bases, and 8 bases lay between the germline ends. Germline V gives CDR1 SGHDN, CDR2 FVKESK. The CDR3 is made up of 15 amino acids. The CDR3 here is CASSQEQGAGNTIYF. In nucleotides, the CDR3 is TGTGCCAGCAGCCAAGAACAAGGGGCTGGAAACACCATATATTTT.

This chain joins TRBV2 and TRBJ1-2, with 8 bases fitting TRBD1. The CDR3 has 14 amino acids. Trimming took 7 bases from V and 4 from J; bases not matched to a gene: 8. CDR1 and CDR2 from the germline V gene are SNHLY and FYNNEI. The CDR3 nucleotides read TGTGCCAGCAAACCAGACGGGACAGGCTATGGCTACACCTTC. This gives the protein CASKPDGTGYGYTF. The full variable domain, rest sourced from reference TRBV2 and TRBJ1-2, is EPEVTQTPSHQVTQMGQEVILRCVPISNHLYFYWYRQILGQKVEFLVSFYNNEISEKSEIFDDQFSVERPDGSNFTLKIRSTKLEDSAMYFCASKPDGTGYGYTFGSGTRLTVV.

The chain joins TRBV7-6 to TRBJ1-3; 7 bases fit TRBD1. This CDR3 is built from 14 residues. V trimming: 4 bases; J trimming: 0 bases; junction bases outside the gene matches: 0. Germline values: CDR1 SGHVS, CDR2 FNYEAQ. The CDR3 protein is CASSSGGSGNTIYF. In DNA, the CDR3 is TGTGCCAGCAGCTCAGGGGGCTCTGGAAACACCATATATTTT.

The CDR3 is CASSRRTGKFFDEQYF. DNA for the CDR3: TGTGCCAGCAGCCGGCGGACAGGGAAGTTTTTCGACGAGCAGTACTTC. The rearrangement links TRBV13 to TRBJ2-7, with TRBD1 matching over 8 bases. Germline V gives CDR1 PRHDT, CDR2 FYEKMQ (reference sequence). The CDR3 covers 16 residues. V lost 5 bases, J lost 5 bases, and 14 bases stayed unmatched.

CDR3 nucleotides: TGTGCCAGCAGCCCAGGGGGGTATGAGCAGTTCTTC. It is translated as CASSPGGYEQFF. The V gene is TRBV5-6, the J gene TRBJ2-1; perhaps TRBD1 as D (7 bases). V was trimmed by 4 bases and J by 8 bases, leaving 10 bases between them. The germline CDR1 and CDR2 sequences are SGHDT and YYEEEE. The CDR3 runs to 12 residues.

This clone occurred once. The chain is built from TRBV28 and TRBJ2-5; the match to TRBD2 covers 8 bases. The CDR3 extends over 13 amino acids. After removal of 5 bases from V and 5 bases from J, the junction contained 4 bases not matched to a gene. CDR1 and CDR2 from the germline V gene are MDHEN and SYDVKM. CDR3 amino acids: CASSRRGVETQYF. CDR3 DNA: TGTGCCAGCAGTCGGCGGGGGGTGGAGACCCAGTACTTC.

The V gene is TRBV29-1, the J gene TRBJ2-7, with TRBD1 identical over 7 bases. With V trimmed by 3 bases and J by 6 bases, 11 bases remained unmatched. Germline assignment: CDR1 SQVTM and CDR2 ANQGSEA. This CDR3 has 14 amino acids. The CDR3 DNA sequence: TGCAGCGTTGATGAGACAGGGTTTTTTGGCGAGCAGTACTTC. This gives the protein CSVDETGFFGEQYF.

J is TRBJ2-3 and V is TRBV5-6; 8 bases match TRBD2. J was trimmed by 7 bases and V by 7 bases; bases with no gene match: 11. This CDR3 is built from 14 residues. Germline CDR1 SGHDT, CDR2 YYEEEE. The chain's CDR3 is CASFLSGAPNTQYF. DNA of the CDR3: TGTGCCAGCTTCCTTAGCGGGGCGCCGAATACGCAGTATTTT.

The rearrangement links TRBV4-1 to TRBJ1-4; 8 nucleotides agree with TRBD1. CDR3 size: 16 residues. Losses at the gene ends were 5 bases for V and 5 bases for J; bases not matched to a gene: 10. Germline V lookup: CDR1 MGHRA, CDR2 YSYEKL. The CDR3 nucleotides are TGCGCCAGCAGCGGGACAGGAGGAATTGGGAATGAAAAACTGTTTTTT. This codes for CASSGTGGIGNEKLFF.

This sequence joins TRBV19 and TRBJ1-6; D gene ambiguous. The germline V gene has CDR1 LNHDA and CDR2 SQIVND (reference sequence). Trimming took off 5 bases at V and 6 bases at J, with 17 bases between the two ends. CDR3 length equals 16 residues. The CDR3 spells CASSFSWSELNSPLHF. The DNA of the CDR3 is TGTGCCAGTAGTTTTAGCTGGTCCGAGCTTAATTCACCCCTCCACTTT. The whole variable domain, filled in from reference TRBV19 and TRBJ1-6, reads DGGITQSPKYLFRKEGQNVTLSCEQNLNHDAMYWYRQDPGQGLRLIYYSQIVNDFQKGDIAEGYSVSREKKESFPLTVTSAQKNPTAFYLCASSFSWSELNSPLHFGNGTRLTVT.

CDR3: CASSHEGGVTTDTQYF. In nucleotides, the CDR3 is TGTGCCAGCAGCCACGAGGGCGGGGTGACCACAGATACGCAGTATTTT. The chain uses TRBV9 and TRBJ2-3, with TRBD2 as a possible D gene (6 bases). The germline V gene encodes CDR1 SGDLS and CDR2 YYNGEE. V dropped 4 bases and J dropped 2 bases, with 17 bases sitting between them. The CDR3 sequence is 16 residues long.

The chain carries TRBV13 and TRBJ2-7; 7 positions agree with TRBD2. The germline V gene encodes CDR1 PRHDT and CDR2 FYEKMQ (reference sequence). There are 14 residues in the CDR3. The junction had 6 bases not matched to a gene; V was cut back by 1 base and J by 6 bases. CDR3 sequence: CASSLASGASEQYF. CDR3 nucleotides: TGTGCCAGCAGCTTAGCTAGCGGAGCCTCCGAGCAGTACTTC.

The J gene is TRBJ2-5, the V gene TRBV5-4; tentatively, D is TRBD1 (5 bases). Trimming took off 1 base at V and 1 base at J, with 8 bases between the two ends. Germline V CDR1 and CDR2: SGHNT, YYREEE (reference sequence). CDR3 length equals 14 residues. The CDR3 region is CASSLQGGQETQYF. Written as DNA, the CDR3 is TGTGCCAGCAGCTTGCAGGGCGGCCAAGAGACCCAGTACTTC.